The clone carrying this TCR beta chain was recorded many times. No antigen is known for it. This entry is derived from a study of shared clonotypes between healthy human individuals. The study's findings and limits: The study drew on few donors, limiting represented genetic and exposure-history diversity. Non-shared clonotypes had lower generation probabilities than clonotypes shared by all four sorted-subset donors.

Clones were read by immunoSEQ multiplex PCR, and TCRdb kept only the in-frame ones, dropping some. The repertoire has about 670,000 clones, less than 80% of them found once; the top ten carry around 1.8%. The authors divided CD4+ cells into CD45RA+ naive and CD45RA-negative memory subsets. This TCR derives from a woman younger than 45 in good health. The source material was memory CD4+ T cells sorted from blood. Subset specified: CD45RA-negative fraction.

The CDR3 coding sequence is TGTGCCAGCAGTTTTCGGGACTCTGGAAACACCATATATTTT. As protein: CASSFRDSGNTIYF. This chain uses TRBV28 with TRBJ1-3; no reliable D call. The CDR3 extends over 14 amino acids. The germline CDR1 and CDR2 sequences are MDHEN and SYDVKM. V was cut by 3 bases and J by 0 bases, with 6 bases left in between.